The clone carrying this TCR beta chain came up many times. The antigen is unknown. The entry originates in a study of T cells in Graves' hyperthyroidism and ophthalmopathy. What was amplified from RNA transcripts were TCR beta CDR3 regions. An initial round of RT-PCR targeting the TCR CDR3 relied on the HTBI primer set. TCRdb itself ran the multiplex PCR reads through MiXCR, one entry per CDR3 protein. Seen here are around 700,000 distinct CDR3 sequences, approximately 19% observed once, and the top ten hold roughly 17%. General study results and limits: Ophthalmopathy cases were set apart from stable hyperthyroidism by a 13 V-J model.

CDR1 and CDR2 (germline): SGHVS, FNYEAQ. The CDR3 is made up of 16 amino acids. The V segment lost 5 bases and the J segment 2 bases; nucleotides outside the gene matches: 8. A sample of blood taken at first hyperthyroidism diagnosis preceded any ophthalmopathy symptoms. This clonotype originated in a woman in her 50s with Graves' hyperthyroidism that later progressed to Graves' ophthalmopathy. Sequencing used blood. The chain employs TRBV7-6 and TRBJ2-1, with 8 bases that match TRBD1. CDR3 DNA sequence: TGTGCCAGCAGCCCCAGGGGGCCCTCCACCTACAATGAGCAGTTCTTC. Encoded protein: CASSPRGPSTYNEQFF.